This T cell receptor beta chain was documented in a study of blood T cell repertoires in COVID-19. Study as a whole: Whether acute or convalescent, the COVID-19 samples came from the United States, Italy and Spain. The analysed material was cDNA or gDNA that came from T cells, B-cell-depleted T cells, or PBMCs.

Original methodology: From reference gene primer amplification, estimates of nucleated cell counts were derived. Clones were sequenced by immunoSEQ multiplex PCR, and TCRdb holds only the in-frame ones, with some missing. V and J calls and clone size come straight from that table; D and trimming were deduced from the DNA. The sample contains about 200,000 clones, approximately 80% of which appear only once. Patients at the Seattle site were enrolled during active infection and followed longitudinally. CDR1 and CDR2 from the germline V gene are SEHNR and FQNEAQ (reference sequence). This CDR3 is 14 amino acids long. Trimming took 5 bases from V and 4 from J, leaving 14 bases between them.

The clonotype comes from a man aged 55 to 70 with COVID-19, enrolled during active disease. The sample taken for sequencing was peripheral blood. This sequence joins TRBV7-9 and TRBJ1-1, with a possible D match to TRBD1 (6 bases). The DNA of the CDR3 is TGTGCCAGCAGCCCCCGGACAGAGGGCACTGAAGCTTTCTTT. Translating it yields CASSPRTEGTEAFF.